Presented here are 14 T cell receptor beta chains from one specimen sequenced in a study of blood T cell repertoires in COVID-19. TCRdb keeps only in-frame clones here, not all; method: immunoSEQ multiplex PCR. Of roughly 60,000 clones listed, 85% to 90% are singletons. Sequencing was carried out using peripheral blood. Every receptor here comes from a human donor with active COVID-19. The donor label of this sample is uncertain.

The chain couples TRBV9 to TRBJ2-2; 9 positions agree with TRBD2. The germline V gene encodes CDR1 SGDLS and CDR2 YYNGEE. V trimming: 0 bases; J trimming: 7 bases; junction bases outside the gene matches: 7. The CDR3 runs to 16 residues. This CDR3 is CASSVVGTSLIGELFF. CDR3 DNA: TGTGCCAGCAGCGTAGTGGGGACTAGCTTGATCGGGGAGCTGTTTTTT.

The chain employs TRBV4-1 and TRBJ2-7, with 11 bases lining up with TRBD2. The CDR3 is 15 amino acids. Germline trimming cut 5 bases from V and 5 bases from J; bases unmatched to any gene: 8. From germline, CDR1 is MGHRA and CDR2 YSYEKL. DNA for the CDR3: TGCGCCAGCAGCACCAGACTAGCGGGGTCCCACGAGCAGTACTTC. Its translation: CASSTRLAGSHEQYF.

In its sample, this clone was seen a few times. The chain links TRBV19 to TRBJ2-1; 8 nucleotides match TRBD2. The CDR3 has 15 amino acids. Per the germline V gene, CDR1 is LNHDA and CDR2 is SQIVND (reference sequence). Trimming cost V 8 bases and J 9 bases; bases outside gene matches: 15. The CDR3 DNA sequence: TGTGCCAGTGCCCCAGTGGCAGCGGGAGTTACTGAGCAGTTCTTC. It encodes CASAPVAAGVTEQFF.

This clone has a handful of counts. The J gene is TRBJ2-2, the V gene TRBV4-2; perhaps TRBD2 as D (6 bases). This CDR3 is 13 amino acids long. V lost 5 bases, J lost 4 bases, and 8 bases lay in between. Germline V gives CDR1 LGHNA, CDR2 YNFKEQ. The CDR3 coding sequence is TGTGCCAGCAGCGGGGGGATCACCGGGGAGCTGTTTTTT. This gives the protein CASSGGITGELFF.

J is TRBJ1-4 and V is TRBV28, with D perhaps matching TRBD1 (6 bases). Trimming removed 5 bases at V and 3 bases at J, with 13 bases between. The germline gives CDR1 MDHEN, CDR2 SYDVKM. This CDR3 spans 15 amino acids. The CDR3: CASSLDSTSNEKLFF. The CDR3 DNA is TGTGCCAGCAGTCTGGACAGTACGTCTAATGAAAAACTGTTTTTT.

The chain joins TRBV4-3 to TRBJ1-2; TRBD1 might be the D (5 bases). CDR3 length: 14 amino acids. Germline CDR1 reads LGHNA; CDR2 reads YSLEER. With 1 base removed from V and 4 bases from J, the gap between germline ends came to 10 bases. The chain's CDR3 is CASSQGRGTYGYTF. The CDR3 bases are TGCGCCAGCAGCCAAGGACGGGGGACCTATGGCTACACCTTC.

The chain couples TRBV5-1 to TRBJ1-2, with a possible D match to TRBD1 (6 bases). The CDR3 length is 12 residues. The V gene lost 0 bases and the J gene lost 6 bases, with 6 bases spanning the gap. CDR1 is SGHRS and CDR2 is YFSETQ in the germline V gene. In nucleotides, the CDR3 is TGCGCCAGCAGCTTGGAGGGGGATGGCTACACCTTC. Protein product: CASSLEGDGYTF.

A single count supports this clone. The V call is TRBV3-1 (or the pseudogene TRBV3-2), the J call TRBJ1-1; no clear D gene. Germline V gene lookup returns CDR1 LGHDT and CDR2 YNNKEL (reference sequence). V shed 4 bases and J shed 1 base, with 10 bases lying between them. CDR3 length: 14 amino acids. This chain's CDR3 is CASSPLGGNTEAFF. DNA of the CDR3: TGTGCCAGCAGCCCACTCGGTGGGAACACTGAAGCTTTCTTT.

The rearrangement joins TRBV7-9 to TRBJ1-4, with 10 bases aligning to TRBD1. J gave up 8 bases and V 6 bases, and 9 bases lay outside the gene matches. The CDR3 is made up of 15 amino acids. Germline V gene data show CDR1 as SEHNR and CDR2 as FQNEAQ (reference sequence). DNA for the CDR3: TGTGCCAGCAGTTTCACGACAGGGGGCCGGGAAAAACTGTTTTTT. Amino acid sequence: CASSFTTGGREKLFF.

The chain has TRBV5-1 and TRBJ2-3, with TRBD1 matching over 10 bases. The V and J ends lost 0 bases and 1 base, in that order; junction bases with no gene match: 5. Germline CDR1 reads SGHRS; CDR2 reads YFSETQ. There are 17 residues in the CDR3. The CDR3 reads CASSLAGQGYRTDTQYF. As DNA, the CDR3 is TGCGCCAGCAGCTTGGCGGGACAGGGGTACCGCACAGATACGCAGTATTTT.

The chain joins TRBV27 to TRBJ2-2; 10 bases map to TRBD1. This CDR3 is 14 amino acids long. CDR1 is MNHEY, CDR2 SMNVEV, per germline (reference sequence). V shed 5 bases and J 6 bases; nucleotides not matched to a gene: 3. Here the CDR3 DNA reads TGTGCCAGCAGTGCCGGGACAGGGGCCGGGGAGCTGTTTTTT. This translates into CASSAGTGAGELFF.

Only one count was recorded for this clone. This chain links TRBV7-6 with TRBJ1-5, with 9 positions matching TRBD1. Germline V gene lookup returns CDR1 SGHVS and CDR2 FNYEAQ. V lost 5 bases and J lost 6; bases outside the gene matches: 8. CDR3 length: 15 residues. This CDR3 is CASSMGQGRGQPQHF. The CDR3 nucleotides read TGTGCCAGCAGCATGGGACAGGGTCGAGGTCAGCCCCAGCATTTT. Variable domain in full (rest from reference TRBV7-6 and TRBJ1-5): GAGVSQSPRYKVTKRGQDVALRCDPISGHVSLYWYRQALGQGPEFLTYFNYEAQQDKSGLPNDRFSAERPEGSISTLTIQRTEQRDSAMYRCASSMGQGRGQPQHFGDGTRLSIL.

The chain has TRBV19 and TRBJ2-5; the match to TRBD1 covers 10 bases. The CDR3 contains 15 residues. J was trimmed by 5 bases and V by 1 base; bases with no gene match: 4. Germline CDR1 and CDR2: LNHDA and SQIVND (reference sequence). CDR3 in DNA: TGTGCCAGTAGTATAGTTCCGACAGGGGGCGAGACCCAGTACTTC. Translated, it gives CASSIVPTGGETQYF. Full variable domain (outside the CDR3, taken from reference TRBV19 and TRBJ2-5): DGGITQSPKYLFRKEGQNVTLSCEQNLNHDAMYWYRQDPGQGLRLIYYSQIVNDFQKGDIAEGYSVSREKKESFPLTVTSAQKNPTAFYLCASSIVPTGGETQYFGPGTRLLVL.

The chain links TRBV3-1 (or the pseudogene TRBV3-2) to TRBJ2-7; 10 bases map to TRBD1. V shed 4 bases, J shed 4 bases, and the junction held 16 bases outside the gene matches. The CDR3 sequence is 18 residues long. Germline V gene lookup returns CDR1 LGHDT and CDR2 YNNKEL (reference sequence). Here the CDR3 DNA reads TGTGCCAGCAGCCCGTATCCTGACAGGGGGCGCGGCGAGTACGAGCAGTACTTC. Its protein is CASSPYPDRGRGEYEQYF.